The T cell receptor beta chain under discussion was sequenced for a study of T cell repertoires in cytomegalovirus infection. V was pared by 1 base and J by 5 bases, with 10 bases of the junction left unmatched. CDR1 is DFQATT and CDR2 is SNEGSKA in the germline V gene (reference sequence). The CDR3 totals 16 residues. Overall study findings and caveats: The ex vivo response showed dominance by HLA-C-restricted CMV-specific TCR beta clonotypes.

Concerning this clonotype: As yet, its antigen is unknown.

TCRdb independently ran MiXCR on the reads; one entry per CDR3 protein. The sample has under 850,000 distinct CDR3 sequences, around 35% seen once. The receptor's source is a human donor in good health (CMV status not recorded). Some clones in this sample may be carry-over from other donors' samples. The chain carries TRBV20-1 and TRBJ2-5, with 10 positions matching TRBD1. The sample was cultured PBMCs, taken from culture after CMV antigen stimulation. CDR3: CSARAFGTGVGETQYF. In nucleotides, the CDR3 is TGCAGTGCTAGAGCTTTCGGGACAGGGGTCGGCGAGACCCAGTACTTC.